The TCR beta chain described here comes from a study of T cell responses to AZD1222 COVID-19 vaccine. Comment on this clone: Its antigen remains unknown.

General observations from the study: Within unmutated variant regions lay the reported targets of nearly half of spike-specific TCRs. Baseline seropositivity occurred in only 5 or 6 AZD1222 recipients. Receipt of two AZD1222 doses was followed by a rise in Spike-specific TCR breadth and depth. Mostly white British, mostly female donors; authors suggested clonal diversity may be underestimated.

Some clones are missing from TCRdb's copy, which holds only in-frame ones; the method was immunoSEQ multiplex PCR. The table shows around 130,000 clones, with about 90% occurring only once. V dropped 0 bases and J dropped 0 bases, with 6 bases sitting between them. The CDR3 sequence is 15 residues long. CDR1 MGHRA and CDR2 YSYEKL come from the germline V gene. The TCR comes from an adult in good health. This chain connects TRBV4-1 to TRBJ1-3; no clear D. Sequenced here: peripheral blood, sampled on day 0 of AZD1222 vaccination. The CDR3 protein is CASSQDFSSGNTIYF. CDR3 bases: TGCGCCAGCAGCCAAGATTTTAGCTCTGGAAACACCATATATTTT.